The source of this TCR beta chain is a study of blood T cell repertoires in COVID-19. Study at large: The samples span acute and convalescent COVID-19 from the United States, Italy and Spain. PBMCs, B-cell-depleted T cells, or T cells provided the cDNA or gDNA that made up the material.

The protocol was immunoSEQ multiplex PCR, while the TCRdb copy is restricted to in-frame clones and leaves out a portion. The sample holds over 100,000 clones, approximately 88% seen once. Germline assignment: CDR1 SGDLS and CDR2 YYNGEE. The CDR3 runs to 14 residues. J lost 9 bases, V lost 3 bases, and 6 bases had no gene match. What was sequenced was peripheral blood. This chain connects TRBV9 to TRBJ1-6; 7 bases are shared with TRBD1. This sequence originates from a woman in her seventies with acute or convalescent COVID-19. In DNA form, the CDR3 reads TGTGCCAGCAGCGCCCAAAACAGGGGTTCACCCCTCCACTTT. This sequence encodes CASSAQNRGSPLHF.